A selection of T cell receptor beta chains follows, all from one sample in a study of CD8 T cells in Susac syndrome. In TCRdb, the immunoSEQ multiplex PCR reads were re-called with MiXCR into one record per CDR3 protein. The sample includes tens of thousands of distinct CDR3 sequences, about 94% seen only once; the top ten take 0.56%. The specimen was CD8+ T cells from PBMCs. The receptors originated from a human donor with multiple sclerosis. Both conserved end residues are part of each CDR3. Each record gives: V gene, J gene, D gene, clone size, CDR3 protein, CDR3 DNA. The D gene is left open where the match is weak. Size tells how often a clone was seen (once, few, many) or the class of an expanded clone, and some rows leave it out.

v_call: TRBV7-9; j_call: TRBJ2-1; d_call: NA; clone_size: NA; cdr3_aa: CASSLALLGEQFF; cdr3_nt: TGTGCCAGCAGCTTAGCCCTCCTCGGTGAGCAGTTCTTC
v_call: TRBV3-1; j_call: TRBJ2-4; d_call: TRBD1; clone_size: NA; cdr3_aa: CASSNISGGRPKNIQYF; cdr3_nt: TGTGCCAGCAGCAATATTTCAGGGGGCCGTCCCAAAAACATTCAGTACTTC
v_call: TRBV5-8; j_call: TRBJ1-6; d_call: NA; clone_size: NA; cdr3_aa: CASSSTNSGYNSPLHF; cdr3_nt: TGTGCCAGCAGCTCGACAAACAGCGGGTATAATTCACCCCTCCACTTT
v_call: TRBV9; j_call: TRBJ2-7; d_call: TRBD2; clone_size: NA; cdr3_aa: CASSPDGLAGGYEQYF; cdr3_nt: TGTGCCAGCAGTCCAGATGGACTAGCGGGGGGCTACGAGCAGTACTTC
v_call: TRBV27; j_call: TRBJ2-1; d_call: NA; clone_size: NA; cdr3_aa: CASRKPGVHEQFF; cdr3_nt: TGTGCCAGCCGGAAACCGGGGGTGCATGAGCAGTTCTTC
v_call: TRBV7-3; j_call: TRBJ2-7; d_call: TRBD2; clone_size: NA; cdr3_aa: CASSLLAGTYEQYF; cdr3_nt: TGTGCCAGCAGCTTGCTAGCGGGGACCTACGAGCAGTACTTC
v_call: TRBV30; j_call: TRBJ2-2; d_call: NA; clone_size: NA; cdr3_aa: CAWSWGTGELFF; cdr3_nt: TGTGCCTGGAGTTGGGGGACCGGGGAGCTGTTTTTT
v_call: TRBV7-9; j_call: TRBJ2-1; d_call: NA; clone_size: NA; cdr3_aa: CASSFPRGTNNEQFF; cdr3_nt: TGTGCCAGCAGCTTCCCCCGGGGCACCAACAATGAGCAGTTCTTC
v_call: TRBV6-1; j_call: TRBJ2-1; d_call: TRBD1; clone_size: NA; cdr3_aa: CASSDIGTGFDEQFF; cdr3_nt: TGTGCCAGCAGTGATATAGGGACAGGGTTCGATGAGCAGTTCTTC
v_call: TRBV5-6; j_call: TRBJ2-7; d_call: NA; clone_size: NA; cdr3_aa: CASSLVESYEQYF; cdr3_nt: TGTGCCAGCAGCTTGGTTGAGTCCTACGAGCAGTACTTC
v_call: TRBV3-1; j_call: TRBJ2-7; d_call: NA; clone_size: once; cdr3_aa: CASSQEGGVTYEQYF; cdr3_nt: TGTGCCAGCAGCCAAGAAGGGGGGGTGACATACGAGCAGTACTTC
v_call: TRBV12-3/TRBV12-4; j_call: TRBJ2-1; d_call: NA; clone_size: NA; cdr3_aa: CASSRDGGHEQFF; cdr3_nt: TGTGCCAGCAGCCGTGACGGAGGGCATGAGCAGTTCTTC
v_call: TRBV7-6; j_call: TRBJ2-3; d_call: NA; clone_size: NA; cdr3_aa: CASSPGHHHSTDTQYF; cdr3_nt: TGTGCCAGCAGCCCAGGACATCACCATAGCACAGATACGCAGTATTTT
v_call: TRBV27; j_call: TRBJ2-7; d_call: NA; clone_size: NA; cdr3_aa: CASSGRGDGYEQYF; cdr3_nt: TGTGCCAGCAGTGGACGGGGCGATGGGTACGAGCAGTACTTC
v_call: TRBV9; j_call: TRBJ2-1; d_call: NA; clone_size: NA; cdr3_aa: CASTPRGDAGEQFF; cdr3_nt: TGTGCCAGCACCCCAAGGGGGGACGCGGGTGAGCAGTTCTTC
v_call: TRBV30; j_call: TRBJ1-2; d_call: NA; clone_size: NA; cdr3_aa: CASYLQGGGYGYTF; cdr3_nt: TGTGCCTCCTATTTACAGGGCGGTGGATATGGCTACACCTTC
v_call: TRBV9; j_call: TRBJ2-5; d_call: NA; clone_size: NA; cdr3_aa: CASSVAKGEETQYF; cdr3_nt: TGTGCCAGCAGCGTAGCTAAAGGGGAGGAGACCCAGTACTTC
v_call: TRBV4-1; j_call: TRBJ1-5; d_call: NA; clone_size: NA; cdr3_aa: CASSPEGGEWSNQPQHF; cdr3_nt: TGCGCCAGCAGCCCCGAGGGGGGGGAATGGAGCAATCAGCCCCAGCATTTT
v_call: TRBV7-2; j_call: TRBJ2-3; d_call: NA; clone_size: NA; cdr3_aa: CASSLDGGGADTQYF; cdr3_nt: TGTGCCAGCAGCTTAGATGGGGGGGGCGCAGATACGCAGTATTTT
v_call: TRBV29-1; j_call: TRBJ2-7; d_call: TRBD1; clone_size: NA; cdr3_aa: CSADGEGDRGYEQYF; cdr3_nt: TGCAGCGCCGACGGGGAGGGGGACAGGGGTTACGAGCAGTACTTC
v_call: TRBV9; j_call: TRBJ1-2; d_call: NA; clone_size: once; cdr3_aa: CASSTLPGQGSDYGYTF; cdr3_nt: TGTGCCAGCAGCACCCTTCCGGGGCAGGGGTCCGACTATGGCTACACCTTC
v_call: TRBV4-3; j_call: TRBJ2-5; d_call: TRBD1; clone_size: NA; cdr3_aa: CASSQDREGAIETQYF; cdr3_nt: TGCGCCAGCAGCCAAGATCGAGAGGGGGCGATCGAGACCCAGTACTTC
v_call: TRBV12-3/TRBV12-4; j_call: TRBJ2-1; d_call: TRBD2; clone_size: NA; cdr3_aa: CASREGLAYNEQFF; cdr3_nt: TGTGCCAGCCGGGAGGGACTAGCATACAATGAGCAGTTCTTC
v_call: TRBV7-9; j_call: TRBJ2-2; d_call: NA; clone_size: NA; cdr3_aa: CASSSSKASTGELFF; cdr3_nt: TGTGCCAGCAGCTCAAGTAAAGCGAGCACCGGGGAGCTGTTTTTT
v_call: TRBV11-2; j_call: TRBJ2-1; d_call: TRBD2; clone_size: NA; cdr3_aa: CASSSLAGAFDEQFF; cdr3_nt: TGTGCCAGCAGTTCATTAGCGGGGGCATTCGATGAGCAGTTCTTC
v_call: TRBV20-1; j_call: TRBJ2-5; d_call: NA; clone_size: NA; cdr3_aa: CSARGWQTGETQYF; cdr3_nt: TGCAGTGCTAGAGGGTGGCAGACCGGAGAGACCCAGTACTTC
v_call: TRBV6-1; j_call: TRBJ1-5; d_call: NA; clone_size: NA; cdr3_aa: CASSEWGATSNQPQHF; cdr3_nt: TGTGCCAGCAGTGAATGGGGGGCGACTAGCAATCAGCCCCAGCATTTT
v_call: TRBV5-6; j_call: TRBJ2-2; d_call: NA; clone_size: NA; cdr3_aa: CASSGIGLGELFF; cdr3_nt: TGTGCCAGCAGCGGCATAGGTCTCGGGGAGCTGTTTTTT
v_call: TRBV15; j_call: TRBJ2-2; d_call: NA; clone_size: NA; cdr3_aa: CATSKGTPRELFF; cdr3_nt: TGTGCCACCAGCAAGGGGACGCCCCGGGAGCTGTTTTTT
v_call: TRBV6-5; j_call: TRBJ1-1; d_call: NA; clone_size: few; cdr3_aa: CASSFSGQERSFEAFF; cdr3_nt: TGTGCCAGCAGTTTCTCTGGGCAGGAGAGAAGCTTTGAAGCTTTCTTT
v_call: TRBV29-1; j_call: TRBJ1-1; d_call: NA; clone_size: NA; cdr3_aa: CSVILGHTEAFF; cdr3_nt: TGCAGCGTTATCCTCGGGCACACTGAAGCTTTCTTT
v_call: TRBV30; j_call: TRBJ1-1; d_call: NA; clone_size: NA; cdr3_aa: CAWSKTVNTEAFF; cdr3_nt: TGTGCCTGGAGTAAGACGGTGAACACTGAAGCTTTCTTT
v_call: TRBV5-4; j_call: TRBJ2-5; d_call: TRBD1; clone_size: NA; cdr3_aa: CASRGTEQETQYF; cdr3_nt: TGTGCCAGCAGGGGGACAGAGCAAGAGACCCAGTACTTC
v_call: TRBV18; j_call: TRBJ2-7; d_call: TRBD2; clone_size: NA; cdr3_aa: CASSPSGRVNEQYF; cdr3_nt: TGTGCCAGCTCACCCAGCGGGAGAGTAAACGAGCAGTACTTC
v_call: TRBV5-6; j_call: TRBJ2-7; d_call: TRBD1; clone_size: NA; cdr3_aa: CASIPQGMLDEQYF; cdr3_nt: TGTGCCAGCATCCCACAGGGGATGCTGGACGAGCAGTACTTC
v_call: TRBV30; j_call: TRBJ2-6; d_call: NA; clone_size: NA; cdr3_aa: CAWSEGGANVLTF; cdr3_nt: TGTGCCTGGAGCGAGGGGGGGGCCAACGTCCTGACTTTC
v_call: TRBV27; j_call: TRBJ1-5; d_call: NA; clone_size: NA; cdr3_aa: CASSLSPPGMALNQPQHF; cdr3_nt: TGTGCCAGCAGTTTAAGTCCCCCAGGGATGGCCCTCAATCAGCCCCAGCATTTT
v_call: TRBV20-1; j_call: TRBJ1-1; d_call: TRBD1; clone_size: NA; cdr3_aa: CSADREEWYTEAFF; cdr3_nt: TGCAGTGCTGACAGGGAAGAGTGGTACACTGAAGCTTTCTTT
v_call: TRBV2; j_call: TRBJ2-1; d_call: NA; clone_size: NA; cdr3_aa: CASRQNNEQFF; cdr3_nt: TGTGCCAGCAGGCAAAACAATGAGCAGTTCTTC